This T cell receptor (beta chain) came from a study of beta chain features in type 1 diabetes. Findings and caveats of the study: cDNA-based reads could over-represent cells with high TCR expression.

This clone has only a few counts. The antigen remains undetermined. CDR3 size: 14 residues. The V segment lost 3 bases and the J segment 3 bases; nucleotides outside the gene matches: 1. The germline CDR1 and CDR2 sequences are SGHAT and FQNNGV. Investigators reverse transcribed all isolated RNA, so they sequenced expressed TCRB transcripts. Only in-frame clones appear in the TCRdb table, and some are missing; sequencing was by immunoSEQ multiplex PCR. Counted here are 200,000 to 250,000 clones, roughly 9.6% occurring once; the ten biggest clones make up about 0.037%. The receptor was derived from a woman aged 18-29 years in good health. V usage is TRBV11-2 and J usage is TRBJ2-5, with 10 bases fitting TRBD2. The sequencing sample was made of naive CD4+ T cells from blood. Here the CDR3 DNA reads TGTGCCAGCAGCTTTGGACTAGCGGAAGAGACCCAGTACTTC. Translating gives CASSFGLAEETQYF.